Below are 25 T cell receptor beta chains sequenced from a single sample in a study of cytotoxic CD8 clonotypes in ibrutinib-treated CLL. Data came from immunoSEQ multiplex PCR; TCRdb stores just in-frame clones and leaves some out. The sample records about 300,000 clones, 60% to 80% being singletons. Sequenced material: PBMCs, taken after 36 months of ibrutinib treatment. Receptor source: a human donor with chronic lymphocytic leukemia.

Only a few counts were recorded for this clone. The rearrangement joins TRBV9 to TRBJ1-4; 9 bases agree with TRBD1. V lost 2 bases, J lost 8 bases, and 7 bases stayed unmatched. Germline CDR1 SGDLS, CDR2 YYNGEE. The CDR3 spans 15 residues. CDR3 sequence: CASSVRGTGTEKLFF. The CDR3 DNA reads TGTGCCAGCAGCGTCAGGGGGACAGGGACCGAAAAACTGTTTTTT.

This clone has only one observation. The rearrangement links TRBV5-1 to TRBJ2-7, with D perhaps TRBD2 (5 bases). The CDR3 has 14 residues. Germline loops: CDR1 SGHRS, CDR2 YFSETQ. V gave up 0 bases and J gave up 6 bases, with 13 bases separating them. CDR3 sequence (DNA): TGCGCCAGCAGCTTGGGTTGGGCGGGCGTCGAGCAGTACTTC. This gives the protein CASSLGWAGVEQYF.

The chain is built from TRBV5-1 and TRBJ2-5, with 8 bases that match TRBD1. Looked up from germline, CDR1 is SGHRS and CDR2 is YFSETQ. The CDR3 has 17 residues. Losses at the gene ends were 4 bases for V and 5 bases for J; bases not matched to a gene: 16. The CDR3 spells CASSPIKRQGSWETQYF. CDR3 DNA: TGCGCCAGCAGCCCGATCAAGAGACAGGGGTCATGGGAGACCCAGTACTTC.

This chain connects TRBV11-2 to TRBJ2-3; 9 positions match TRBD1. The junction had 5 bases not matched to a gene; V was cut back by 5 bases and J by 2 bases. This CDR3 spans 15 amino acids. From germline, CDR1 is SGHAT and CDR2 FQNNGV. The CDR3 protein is CASSARTGVTDTQYF. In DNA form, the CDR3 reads TGTGCCAGCAGCGCCCGGACAGGGGTCACAGATACGCAGTATTTT. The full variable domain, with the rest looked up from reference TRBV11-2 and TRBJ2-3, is EAGVAQSPRYKIIEKRQSVAFWCNPISGHATLYWYQQILGQGPKLLIQFQNNGVVDDSQLPKDRFSAERLKGVDSTLKIQPAKLEDSAVYLCASSARTGVTDTQYFGPGTRLTVL.

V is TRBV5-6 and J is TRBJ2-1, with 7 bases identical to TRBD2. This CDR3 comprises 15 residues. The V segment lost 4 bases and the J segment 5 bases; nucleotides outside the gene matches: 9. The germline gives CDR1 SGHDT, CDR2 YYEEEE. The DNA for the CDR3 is TGTGCCAGCAGCCTCGGACTAGGAGGACACAATGAGCAGTTCTTC. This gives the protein CASSLGLGGHNEQFF.

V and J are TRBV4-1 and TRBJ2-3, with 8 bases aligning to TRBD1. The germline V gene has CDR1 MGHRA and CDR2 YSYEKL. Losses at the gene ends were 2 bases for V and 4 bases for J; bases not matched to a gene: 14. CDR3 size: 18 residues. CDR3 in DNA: TGCGCCAGCAGCCAAAACCCCATAGGACAGGGTTTGGCAGATACGCAGTATTTT. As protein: CASSQNPIGQGLADTQYF.

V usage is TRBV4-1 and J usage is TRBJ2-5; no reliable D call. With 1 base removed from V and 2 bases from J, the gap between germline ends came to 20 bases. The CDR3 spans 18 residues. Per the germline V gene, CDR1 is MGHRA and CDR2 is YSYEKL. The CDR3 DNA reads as TGCGCCAGCAGCCAAGCGACCGAAGCCGCCAGAGAGCAAGAGACCCAGTACTTC. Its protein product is CASSQATEAAREQETQYF.

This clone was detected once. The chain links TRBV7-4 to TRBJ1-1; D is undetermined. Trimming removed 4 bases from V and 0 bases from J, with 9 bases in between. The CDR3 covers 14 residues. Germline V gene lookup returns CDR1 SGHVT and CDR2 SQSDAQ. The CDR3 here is CASSSAEMNTEAFF. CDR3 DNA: TGTGCCAGCAGCTCGGCAGAGATGAACACTGAAGCTTTCTTT.

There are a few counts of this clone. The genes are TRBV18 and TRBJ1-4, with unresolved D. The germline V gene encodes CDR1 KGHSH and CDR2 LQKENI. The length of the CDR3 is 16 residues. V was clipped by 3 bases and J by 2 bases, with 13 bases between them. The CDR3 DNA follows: TGTGCCAGCTCACCTAGATACAGTACGACTAATGAAAAACTGTTTTTT. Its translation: CASSPRYSTTNEKLFF.

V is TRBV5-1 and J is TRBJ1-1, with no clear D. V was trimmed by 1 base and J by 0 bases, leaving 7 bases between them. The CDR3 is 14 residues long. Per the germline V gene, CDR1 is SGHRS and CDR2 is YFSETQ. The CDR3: CASSLSGLNTEAFF. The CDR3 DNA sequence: TGCGCCAGCAGCTTGTCCGGCCTGAACACTGAAGCTTTCTTT.

The CDR3 region is CASSPQVLSGNTIYF. CDR3 sequence (DNA): TGCGCCAGCAGCCCCCAGGTCCTCTCTGGAAACACCATATATTTT. V gene TRBV5-1 combines with J gene TRBJ1-3; D is uncertain. Trimming took 4 bases from V and 0 from J, leaving 11 bases between them. The CDR3 runs 15 residues. Germline V gene data show CDR1 as SGHRS and CDR2 as YFSETQ.

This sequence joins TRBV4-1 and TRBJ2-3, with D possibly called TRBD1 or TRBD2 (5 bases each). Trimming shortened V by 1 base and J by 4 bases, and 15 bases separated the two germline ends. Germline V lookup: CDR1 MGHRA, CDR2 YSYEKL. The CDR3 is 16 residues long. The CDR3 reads CASSQVGTVVADTQYF. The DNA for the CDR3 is TGCGCCAGCAGCCAAGTCGGGACCGTTGTGGCAGATACGCAGTATTTT.

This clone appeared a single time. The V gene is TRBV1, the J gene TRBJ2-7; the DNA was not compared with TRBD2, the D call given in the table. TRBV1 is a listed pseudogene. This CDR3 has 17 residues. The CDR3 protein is CTSSQLNLVSQPYEQYF. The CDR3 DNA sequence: TGCACCAGCAGCCAACTAAATCTAGTGTCCCAACCCTACGAGCAGTACTTC.

CDR3 residues: CASSGDLLGYEQYF. The CDR3 bases are TGTGCCAGTAGTGGGGACCTCCTGGGCTACGAGCAGTACTTC. The gene calls are TRBV19 and TRBJ2-7, with D perhaps matching TRBD1 or TRBD2 (5 bases each). Germline CDR1 and CDR2: LNHDA and SQIVND (reference sequence). Trimming pared 5 bases from V and 3 bases from J, leaving 14 bases between. This CDR3 contains 14 residues.

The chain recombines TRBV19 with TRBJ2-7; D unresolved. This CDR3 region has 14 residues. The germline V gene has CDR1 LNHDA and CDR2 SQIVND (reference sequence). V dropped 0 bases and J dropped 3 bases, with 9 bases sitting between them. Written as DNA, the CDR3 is TGTGCCAGTAGTATAGATCACGGGTTCTACGAGCAGTACTTC. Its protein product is CASSIDHGFYEQYF.

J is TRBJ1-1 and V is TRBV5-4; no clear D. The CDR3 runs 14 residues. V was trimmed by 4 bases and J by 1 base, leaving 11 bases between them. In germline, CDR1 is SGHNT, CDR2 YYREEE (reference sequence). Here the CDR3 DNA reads TGTGCCAGCAGCCGCGGTGGGCAGAACACTGAAGCTTTCTTT. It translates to CASSRGGQNTEAFF.

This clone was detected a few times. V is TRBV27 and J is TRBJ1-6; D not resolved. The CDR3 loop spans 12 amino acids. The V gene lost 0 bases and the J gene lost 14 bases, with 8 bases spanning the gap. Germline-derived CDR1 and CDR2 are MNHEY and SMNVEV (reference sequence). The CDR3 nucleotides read TGTGCCAGCAGTTTATCGTCGGGAACCCTCCACTTT. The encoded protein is CASSLSSGTLHF.

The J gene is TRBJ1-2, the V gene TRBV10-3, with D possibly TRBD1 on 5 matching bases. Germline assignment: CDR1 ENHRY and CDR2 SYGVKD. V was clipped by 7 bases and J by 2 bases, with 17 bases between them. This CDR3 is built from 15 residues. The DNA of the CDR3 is TGTGCCATCAAGGAGGGGCCCACGCTAAACTATGGCTACACCTTC. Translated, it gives CAIKEGPTLNYGYTF.

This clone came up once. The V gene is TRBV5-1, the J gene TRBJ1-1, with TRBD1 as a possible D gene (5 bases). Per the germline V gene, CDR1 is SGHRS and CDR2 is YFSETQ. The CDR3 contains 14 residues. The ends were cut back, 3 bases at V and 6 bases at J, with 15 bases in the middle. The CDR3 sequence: CASSWGVFRAEAFF. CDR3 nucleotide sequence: TGCGCCAGCAGCTGGGGGGTTTTCCGGGCTGAAGCTTTCTTT. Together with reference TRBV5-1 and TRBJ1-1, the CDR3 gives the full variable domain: KAGVTQTPRYLIKTRGQQVTLSCSPISGHRSVSWYQQTPGQGLQFLFEYFSETQRNKGNFPGRFSGRQFSNSRSEMNVSTLELGDSALYLCASSWGVFRAEAFFGQGTRLTVV.

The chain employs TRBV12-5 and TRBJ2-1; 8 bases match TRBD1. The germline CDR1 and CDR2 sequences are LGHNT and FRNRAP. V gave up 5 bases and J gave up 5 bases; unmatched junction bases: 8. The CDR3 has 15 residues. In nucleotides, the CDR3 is TGTGCTAGTGGTAATACGGACAGGGTGAACAATGAGCAGTTCTTC. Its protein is CASGNTDRVNNEQFF. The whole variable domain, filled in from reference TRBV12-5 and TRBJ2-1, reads DARVTQTPRHKVTEMGQEVTMRCQPILGHNTVFWYRQTMMQGLELLAYFRNRAPLDDSGMPKDRFSAEMPDATLATLKIQPSEPRDSAVYFCASGNTDRVNNEQFFGPGTRLTVL.

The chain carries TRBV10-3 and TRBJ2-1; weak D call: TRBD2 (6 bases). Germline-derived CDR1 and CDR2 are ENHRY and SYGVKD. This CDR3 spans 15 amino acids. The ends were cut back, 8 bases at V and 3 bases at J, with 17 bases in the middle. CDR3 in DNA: TGTGCCATCCCTACTAGCAGCACCTTCTACAATGAGCAGTTCTTC. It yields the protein CAIPTSSTFYNEQFF.

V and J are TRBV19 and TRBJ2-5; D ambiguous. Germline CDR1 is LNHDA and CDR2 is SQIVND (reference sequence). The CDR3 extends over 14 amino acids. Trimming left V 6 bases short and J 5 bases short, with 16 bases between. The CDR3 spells CASSDPGTEETQYF. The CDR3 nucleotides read TGTGCCAGTAGCGACCCGGGTACTGAGGAGACCCAGTACTTC.

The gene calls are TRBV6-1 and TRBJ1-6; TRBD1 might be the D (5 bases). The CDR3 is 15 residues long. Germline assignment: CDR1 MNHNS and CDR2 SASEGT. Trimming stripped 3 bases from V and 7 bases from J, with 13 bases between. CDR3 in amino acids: CASSEGPWDNSPLHF. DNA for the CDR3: TGTGCCAGCAGTGAGGGGCCCTGGGACAATTCACCCCTCCACTTT.

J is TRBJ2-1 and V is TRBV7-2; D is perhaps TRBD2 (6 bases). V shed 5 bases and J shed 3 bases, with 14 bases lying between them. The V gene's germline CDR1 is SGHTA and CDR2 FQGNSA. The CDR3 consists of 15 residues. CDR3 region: CASSIPGLLYNEQFF. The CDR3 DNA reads TGTGCCAGCAGCATCCCGGGACTTCTCTACAATGAGCAGTTCTTC.

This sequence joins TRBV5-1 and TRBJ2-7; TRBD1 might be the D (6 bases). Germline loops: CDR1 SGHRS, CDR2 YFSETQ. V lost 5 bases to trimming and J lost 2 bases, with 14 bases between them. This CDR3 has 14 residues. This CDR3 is CASRTRQAAYEQYF. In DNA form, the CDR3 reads TGCGCCAGCAGAACGCGACAGGCAGCCTACGAGCAGTACTTC.